Shown below are 20 T cell receptor beta chains from a single sample sequenced in a study of T-cell memory formation after mild COVID-19. MiXCR was run by TCRdb on the 5' RACE reads, yielding one entry per CDR3 protein. This sample has roughly 180,000 distinct CDR3 sequences, with around 10% found just once. The sample comprised PBMCs or a T cell subset sorted from them (not recorded which). These receptors were taken from a man aged 18 to 35 who had mild COVID-19 (a few samples of this study predate the infection). Cell type and time point are not known.

This clonotype was seen only a few times. The genes are TRBV5-5 and TRBJ1-3; the D gene is possibly TRBD1 (5 bases). The V end was cut by 4 bases, the J end by 2 bases, with 22 bases between. The CDR3 runs to 18 residues. Germline CDR1 is SGHKS and CDR2 is YYEKEE (reference sequence). The CDR3 sequence: CASSHWGSSLLTGNTIYF. The DNA of the CDR3 is TGTGCCAGCAGCCATTGGGGCTCCTCGCTTCTTACTGGAAACACCATATATTTT.

This clonotype came up many times. The chain is built from TRBV7-6 and TRBJ2-2; 7 bases fit TRBD2. The ends lost 0 bases at V and 5 bases at J; junction bases unmatched: 3. Germline V gene sequence: CDR1 SGHVS, CDR2 FNYEAQ. CDR3 size: 15 residues. CDR3 DNA sequence: TGTGCCAGCAGCTTAGCAGGGAGGGATACCGGGGAGCTGTTTTTT. Protein: CASSLAGRDTGELFF.

This clonotype was seen repeatedly, ten times or more. The chain links TRBV5-1 to TRBJ2-5; D ambiguous. CDR1 and CDR2 from the germline V gene are SGHRS and YFSETQ. The ends were cut back, 2 bases at V and 4 bases at J, with 12 bases in the middle. This CDR3 comprises 14 residues. The CDR3 DNA reads as TGCGCCAGCAGCTTTGCTGGGGTAGGAGAGACCCAGTACTTC. Translation gives CASSFAGVGETQYF.

This chain connects TRBV20-1 to TRBJ2-6; the match to TRBD2 covers 7 bases. This CDR3 is built from 15 residues. V trimming: 6 bases; J trimming: 0 bases; junction bases outside the gene matches: 5. In germline, CDR1 is DFQATT, CDR2 SNEGSKA (reference sequence). The CDR3 protein is CSALASSSGANVLTF. The DNA of the CDR3 is TGCAGTGCACTAGCGTCGAGCTCTGGGGCCAACGTCCTGACTTTC.

The genes are TRBV4-3 and TRBJ2-3, with D possibly TRBD2 on 7 matching bases. The CDR3 extends over 16 amino acids. The germline V gene has CDR1 LGHNA and CDR2 YSLEER. The ends were cut back, 0 bases at V and 4 bases at J, with 14 bases in the middle. CDR3 nucleotides: TGCGCCAGCAGCCAAGAGTTGGAGGGGGGGCCAGATACGCAGTATTTT. This translates into CASSQELEGGPDTQYF.

This chain uses TRBV9 with TRBJ2-2, with TRBD2 matching 10 bases. CDR1 is SGDLS, CDR2 YYNGEE, per germline. There are 15 residues in the CDR3. V lost 3 bases and J lost 4; bases outside the gene matches: 3. The CDR3 protein is CASSEIAGGTGELFF. CDR3 nucleotide sequence: TGTGCCAGCAGCGAAATAGCGGGGGGCACCGGGGAGCTGTTTTTT.

The chain employs TRBV11-2 and TRBJ1-4, with D possibly being TRBD1 (5 bases). CDR3 length: 15 residues. Between the trimmed V and J ends, which lost 5 bases and 3 bases, there was a span of 13 bases. The germline V gene has CDR1 SGHAT and CDR2 FQNNGV. The CDR3 coding sequence is TGTGCCAGCAGCCCCTCGACAGTGCCTAATGAAAAACTGTTTTTT. Its translation is CASSPSTVPNEKLFF.

In its sample, this clonotype was seen a few times. The chain is built from TRBV5-5 and TRBJ2-3; D not resolved. This CDR3 has 12 amino acids. CDR1 and CDR2 (germline): SGHKS, YYEKEE (reference sequence). The V gene lost 5 bases and the J gene lost 3 bases, with 7 bases spanning the gap. The CDR3 is CASRGWTDTQYF. The CDR3 DNA sequence: TGTGCCAGCAGGGGGTGGACAGATACGCAGTATTTT.

This clonotype showed up just a few times. The rearrangement links TRBV7-3 to TRBJ2-3, with D uncertain. Between the trimmed V and J ends, which lost 5 bases and 6 bases, there was a span of 12 bases. Germline V gene data show CDR1 as SGHTA and CDR2 as FQGTGA. The CDR3 consists of 13 residues. In DNA form, the CDR3 reads TGTGCCAGCAGCCCCTCCCCCCCGGATACGCAGTATTTT. This encodes CASSPSPPDTQYF.

The chain joins TRBV5-4 to TRBJ2-2; 11 nucleotides line up with TRBD1. CDR3 length: 15 amino acids. V dropped 4 bases and J dropped 6; count of bases not matched to a gene: 5. Germline CDR1 is SGHNT and CDR2 is YYREEE (reference sequence). The CDR3 region has the DNA TGTGCCAGCAGCCCCGGGACAGGGGGGGCCGGGGAGCTGTTTTTT. Translated: CASSPGTGGAGELFF.

The rearrangement links TRBV5-1 to TRBJ2-7, with D possibly being TRBD2 (6 bases). The germline CDR1 and CDR2 sequences are SGHRS and YFSETQ. V was cut by 5 bases and J by 0 bases, with 12 bases left in between. The CDR3 covers 14 residues. The CDR3 loop reads CASRPGVPSYEQYF. As DNA, the CDR3 is TGCGCCAGCAGGCCGGGGGTACCCTCCTACGAGCAGTACTTC.

The J gene is TRBJ2-2, the V gene TRBV3-1; D is perhaps TRBD1 (5 bases). Trimming cost V 4 bases and J 6 bases, with 15 bases left between them. The CDR3 loop spans 15 amino acids. Germline CDR1 LGHDT, CDR2 YNNKEL (reference sequence). CDR3 sequence: CASSPAGIRAGELFF. The CDR3 DNA reads as TGTGCCAGCAGCCCGGCAGGGATTCGCGCCGGGGAGCTGTTTTTT.

This clonotype was picked up many times. The chain uses TRBV11-2 and TRBJ2-5; no reliable D call. V lost 5 bases to trimming and J lost 4 bases, with 11 bases between them. CDR1 is SGHAT, CDR2 FQNNGV, per germline. The CDR3 has 13 residues. The CDR3 sequence: CASSLRWGETQYF. In nucleotides, the CDR3 is TGTGCCAGCAGCCTACGATGGGGAGAGACCCAGTACTTC.

The rearrangement uses TRBV20-1 and TRBJ2-5, with D perhaps assigned TRBD1 or TRBD2 (5 bases each). The V gene lost 0 bases and the J gene lost 5 bases, with 22 bases spanning the gap. The CDR3 has 17 amino acids. The germline CDR1 and CDR2 sequences are DFQATT and SNEGSKA (reference sequence). CDR3 sequence (DNA): TGCAGTGCTAGAGATGTAAAGGGGAGCGGCGTATCTGAGACCCAGTACTTC. The encoded protein is CSARDVKGSGVSETQYF.

The rearrangement joins TRBV24-1 to TRBJ2-5, with D uncertain. The germline V gene has CDR1 KGHDR and CDR2 SFDVKD. This CDR3 has 15 residues. The V end lost 3 bases, the J end lost 2 bases, and 12 bases lay between the germline ends. The CDR3 is CATSDPGDFQETQYF. CDR3 in DNA: TGTGCCACCAGTGATCCCGGCGACTTTCAAGAGACCCAGTACTTC.

This clonotype was observed a handful of times. The chain combines TRBV9 with TRBJ1-6; 8 bases align to TRBD1. The CDR3 sequence is 15 residues long. Germline loops: CDR1 SGDLS, CDR2 YYNGEE. Trimming at V came to 4 bases and at J to 9 bases, leaving 9 bases not matched to a gene. The CDR3 DNA reads TGTGCCAGCAGCCCAGACAGGGGAGGCGGTTCACCCCTCCACTTT. This sequence encodes CASSPDRGGGSPLHF.

This clonotype was counted only a few times. The genes are TRBV12-3 or TRBV12-4 and TRBJ1-2; D not certain. Deletions cut 3 bases from V and 4 bases from J, with 6 bases between. The CDR3 sequence is 12 residues long. The CDR3 is CASSFAGYGYTF. The DNA for the CDR3 is TGTGCCAGCAGTTTCGCAGGCTATGGCTACACCTTC.

V is TRBV3-1 and J is TRBJ1-1; D is unresolved. Trimming removed 1 base from V and 3 bases from J, with 6 bases in between. From germline, CDR1 is LGHDT and CDR2 YNNKEL (reference sequence). This CDR3 is 13 amino acids long. The chain's CDR3 is CASSQGWDTEAFF. The CDR3 nucleotides are TGTGCCAGCAGCCAAGGCTGGGACACTGAAGCTTTCTTT.

J is TRBJ2-2 and V is TRBV10-1; D may match TRBD1 or TRBD2 (6 bases each). The CDR3 extends over 11 amino acids. V dropped 8 bases and J dropped 9 bases, with 10 bases sitting between them. Per germline, CDR1 WNHNN and CDR2 SYGVQD (reference sequence). The CDR3 coding sequence is TGCGCCAGCTTGGGGGGCAGGGAGCTGTTTTTT. Translation gives CASLGGRELFF.

The J gene is TRBJ2-1, the V gene TRBV2, with D possibly TRBD1 on 8 matching bases. The V end lost 5 bases, the J end lost 9 bases, and 17 bases lay between the germline ends. Germline V gene lookup returns CDR1 SNHLY and CDR2 FYNNEI. This CDR3 contains 14 residues. The CDR3 DNA reads as TGTGCCAGCAGTATACAGGGGGGGTTTACTGAGCAGTTCTTC. This encodes CASSIQGGFTEQFF.